A selection of T cell receptor beta chains follows, all from one sample in a study of shared clonotypes between healthy human individuals. Sequencing used immunoSEQ multiplex PCR; TCRdb keeps in-frame clones, though not all of them. Counted here are about 1.5 million clones, 98% occurring once; the ten biggest clones make up 0.4% to 0.45%. The sample consisted of naive CD4+ T cells sorted from blood. The source of these receptors is a man aged 25-45 years in good health. CDR3s include the opening cysteine and the closing phenylalanine or tryptophan. D genes are given only for firm matches. Clone size, where shown, is once, few, many, or a class for clones that have expanded.

clone size	J gene	V gene	D gene	CDR3 protein	CDR3 DNA
once	TRBJ2-3	TRBV6-5	TRBD1	CASRKTGADTQYF	TGTGCCAGCAGGAAGACAGGGGCAGATACGCAGTATTTT
.	TRBJ1-1	TRBV29-1	.	CSVSGALEAFF	TGCAGCGTTTCGGGGGCCCTTGAAGCTTTCTTT
.	TRBJ2-5	TRBV4-1	.	CASSQENLMGTQYF	TGCGCCAGCAGCCAAGAGAACTTAATGGGGACCCAGTACTTC
.	TRBJ2-1	TRBV19	TRBD2	CASKSSGGTNEQFF	TGTGCCAGTAAATCCAGCGGGGGGACCAATGAGCAGTTCTTC
.	TRBJ2-1	TRBV29-1	.	CSVEEASGSHVYEQFF	TGCAGCGTTGAAGAAGCGAGCGGCAGTCACGTCTATGAGCAGTTCTTC
.	TRBJ2-3	TRBV7-9	TRBD2	CASRRLATDTQYF	TGTGCCAGCAGACGACTAGCCACAGATACGCAGTATTTT
.	TRBJ2-2	TRBV28	.	CASSTPRNTGELFF	TGTGCCAGCAGTACTCCCCGGAACACCGGGGAGCTGTTTTTT
.	TRBJ2-5	TRBV5-1	.	CASSTGASETQYF	TGCGCCAGCAGCACCGGGGCGTCGGAGACCCAGTACTTC
.	TRBJ1-1	TRBV28	.	CASSPPRLGGIGAFF	TGTGCCAGCAGTCCCCCCCGGTTGGGGGGGATTGGGGCTTTCTTT
.	TRBJ2-1	TRBV7-3	TRBD2	CASSLYLAGNNEQFF	TGTGCCAGCAGCTTATACTTAGCGGGTAACAATGAGCAGTTCTTC
.	TRBJ2-7	TRBV27	TRBD2	CASRRAGASYEQYF	TGTGCCAGCAGACGCGCGGGAGCATCCTACGAGCAGTACTTC
once	TRBJ2-2	TRBV7-9	.	CASSPEQGMVGELFF	TGTGCCAGCAGCCCCGAACAGGGTATGGTCGGGGAGCTGTTTTTT